This T cell receptor (beta chain) appears in the sequencing data of a study of monozygotic twins with cystic fibrosis. Only one count was recorded for this clone. Libraries were prepared by immunoSEQ multiplex PCR; TCRdb keeps only in-frame clonotypes and omits some of them. Of 25,000 to 35,000 clones listed, around four fifths are singletons. The sequencing sample was made of blood. This TCR was sampled from a girl aged 2 to 10 with cystic fibrosis.

CDR3 DNA sequence: TGTGCCAGCAGCTCGGACAGGGCAAGGGGGGAGCTGTTTTTT. Its translation is CASSSDRARGELFF. The V call is TRBV7-9, the J call TRBJ2-2, with 8 bases that match TRBD1. This CDR3 is built from 14 residues. V shed 4 bases and J 8 bases; nucleotides not matched to a gene: 6. The germline V gene has CDR1 SEHNR and CDR2 FQNEAQ (reference sequence).